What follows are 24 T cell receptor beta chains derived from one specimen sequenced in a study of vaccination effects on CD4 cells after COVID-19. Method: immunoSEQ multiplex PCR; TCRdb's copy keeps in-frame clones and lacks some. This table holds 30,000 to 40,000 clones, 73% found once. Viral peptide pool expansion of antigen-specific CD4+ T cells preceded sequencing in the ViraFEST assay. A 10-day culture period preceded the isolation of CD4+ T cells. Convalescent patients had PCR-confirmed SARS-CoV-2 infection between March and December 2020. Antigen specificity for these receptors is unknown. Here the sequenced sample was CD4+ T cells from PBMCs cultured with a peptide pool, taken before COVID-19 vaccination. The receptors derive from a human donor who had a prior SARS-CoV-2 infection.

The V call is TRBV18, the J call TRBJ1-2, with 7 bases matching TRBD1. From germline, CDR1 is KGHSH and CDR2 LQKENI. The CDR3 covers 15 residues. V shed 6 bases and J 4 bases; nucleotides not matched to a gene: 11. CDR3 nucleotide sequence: TGTGCCAGCTCTCCTCGACAGGGCGGCGCCTATGGCTACACCTTC. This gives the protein CASSPRQGGAYGYTF. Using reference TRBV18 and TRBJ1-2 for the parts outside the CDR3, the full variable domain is NAGVMQNPRHLVRRRGQEARLRCSPMKGHSHVYWYRQLPEEGLKFMVYLQKENIIDESGMPKERFSAEFPKEGPSILRIQQVVRGDSAAYFCASSPRQGGAYGYTFGSGTRLTVV.

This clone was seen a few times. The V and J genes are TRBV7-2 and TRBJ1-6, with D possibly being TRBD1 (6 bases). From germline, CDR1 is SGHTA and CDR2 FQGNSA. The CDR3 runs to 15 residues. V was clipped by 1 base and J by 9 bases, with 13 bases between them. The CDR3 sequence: CASSLGPGEGSPLHF. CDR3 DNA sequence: TGTGCCAGCAGCTTAGGGCCAGGGGAGGGTTCACCCCTCCACTTT. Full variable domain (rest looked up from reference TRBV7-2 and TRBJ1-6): GAGVSQSPSNKVTEKGKDVELRCDPISGHTALYWYRQSLGQGLEFLIYFQGNSAPDKSGLPSDRFSAERTGGSVSTLTIQRTQQEDSAVYLCASSLGPGEGSPLHFGNGTRLTVT.

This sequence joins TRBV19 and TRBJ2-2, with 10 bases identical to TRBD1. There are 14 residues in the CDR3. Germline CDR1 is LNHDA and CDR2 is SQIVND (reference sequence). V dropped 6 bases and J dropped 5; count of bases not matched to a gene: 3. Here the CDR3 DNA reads TGTGCCAGTAGCGACAGGGGGCGAACCGGGGAGCTGTTTTTT. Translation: CASSDRGRTGELFF.

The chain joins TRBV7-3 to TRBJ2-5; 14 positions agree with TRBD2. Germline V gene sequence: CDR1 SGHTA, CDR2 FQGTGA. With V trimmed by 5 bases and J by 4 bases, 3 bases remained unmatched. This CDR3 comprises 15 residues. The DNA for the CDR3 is TGTGCCAGCAGCAGACTAGCGGGGGGGCCAGAGACCCAGTACTTC. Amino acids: CASSRLAGGPETQYF.

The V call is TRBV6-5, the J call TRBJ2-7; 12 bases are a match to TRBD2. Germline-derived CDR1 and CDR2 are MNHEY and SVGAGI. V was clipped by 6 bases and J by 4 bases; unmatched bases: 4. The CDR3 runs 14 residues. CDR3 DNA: TGTGCCAGCAGGGTAGGACTAGCGGGATACGAGCAGTACTTC. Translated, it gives CASRVGLAGYEQYF.

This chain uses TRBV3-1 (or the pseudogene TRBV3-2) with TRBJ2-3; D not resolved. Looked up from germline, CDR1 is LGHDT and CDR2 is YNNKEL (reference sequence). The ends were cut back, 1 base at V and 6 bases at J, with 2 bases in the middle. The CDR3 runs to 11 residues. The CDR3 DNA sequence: TGTGCCAGCAGCCAAGGGGATACGCAGTATTTT. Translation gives CASSQGDTQYF.

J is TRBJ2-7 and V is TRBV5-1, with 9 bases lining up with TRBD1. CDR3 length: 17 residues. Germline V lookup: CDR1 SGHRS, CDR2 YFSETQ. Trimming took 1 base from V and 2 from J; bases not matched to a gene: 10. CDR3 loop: CASSLLGLGTGTYEQYF. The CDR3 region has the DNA TGCGCCAGCAGCTTGTTGGGCTTAGGGACAGGGACCTACGAGCAGTACTTC.

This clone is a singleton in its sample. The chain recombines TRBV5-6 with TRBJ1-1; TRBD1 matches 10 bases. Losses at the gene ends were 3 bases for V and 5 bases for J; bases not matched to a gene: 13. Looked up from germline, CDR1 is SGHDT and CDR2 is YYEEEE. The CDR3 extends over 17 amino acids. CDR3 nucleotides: TGTGCCAGCAGCTACACCCGGGACAGGGGTAGAAGTACTGAAGCTTTCTTT. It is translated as CASSYTRDRGRSTEAFF.

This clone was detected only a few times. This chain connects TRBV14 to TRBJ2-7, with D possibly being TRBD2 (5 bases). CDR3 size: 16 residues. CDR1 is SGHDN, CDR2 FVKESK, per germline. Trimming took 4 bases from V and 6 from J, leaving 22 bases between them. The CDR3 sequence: CASSPHLGVASFEQYF. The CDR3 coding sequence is TGTGCCAGCAGCCCCCATTTGGGAGTGGCGTCGTTCGAGCAGTACTTC.

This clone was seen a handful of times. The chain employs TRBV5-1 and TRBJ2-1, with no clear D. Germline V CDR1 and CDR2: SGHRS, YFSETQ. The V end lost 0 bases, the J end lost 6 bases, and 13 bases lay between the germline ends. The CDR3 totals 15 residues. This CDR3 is CASSLVGNLINEQFF. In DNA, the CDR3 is TGCGCCAGCAGCTTGGTTGGGAATCTTATCAATGAGCAGTTCTTC.

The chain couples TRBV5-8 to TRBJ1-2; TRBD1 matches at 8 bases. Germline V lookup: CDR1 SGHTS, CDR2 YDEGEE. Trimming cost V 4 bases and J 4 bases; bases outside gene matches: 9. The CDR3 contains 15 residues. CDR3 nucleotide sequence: TGTGCCAGCAGCCCCTTTAACAGGGGGTTCTATGGCTACACCTTC. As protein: CASSPFNRGFYGYTF.

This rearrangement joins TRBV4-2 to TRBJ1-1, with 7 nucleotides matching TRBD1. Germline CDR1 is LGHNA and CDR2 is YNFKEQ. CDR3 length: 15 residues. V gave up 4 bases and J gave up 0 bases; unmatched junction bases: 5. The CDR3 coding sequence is TGTGCCAGCAGCCGCCAACAGGGGTTGAACACTGAAGCTTTCTTT. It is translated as CASSRQQGLNTEAFF.

As DNA, the CDR3 is TGTGCCACCAGTGATCCGGCCTCCGGCCAAGATACGCAGTATTTT. This sequence encodes CATSDPASGQDTQYF. V is TRBV24-1 and J is TRBJ2-3; D remains unclear. The germline V gene has CDR1 KGHDR and CDR2 SFDVKD. The CDR3 runs to 15 residues. V was clipped by 3 bases and J by 5 bases, with 14 bases between them.

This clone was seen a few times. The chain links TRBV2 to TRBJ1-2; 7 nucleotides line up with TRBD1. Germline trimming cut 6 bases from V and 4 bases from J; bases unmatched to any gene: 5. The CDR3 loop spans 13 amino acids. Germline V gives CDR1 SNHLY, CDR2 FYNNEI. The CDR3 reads CASSRQGVYGYTF. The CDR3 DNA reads TGTGCCAGCAGCCGACAGGGCGTCTATGGCTACACCTTC.

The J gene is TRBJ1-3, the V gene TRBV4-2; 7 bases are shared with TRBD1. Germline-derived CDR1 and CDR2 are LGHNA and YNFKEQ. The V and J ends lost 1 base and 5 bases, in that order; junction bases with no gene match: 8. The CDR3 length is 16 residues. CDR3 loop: CASSQVSAQGRNTIYF. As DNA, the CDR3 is TGTGCCAGCAGCCAAGTGTCGGCACAGGGGAGAAACACCATATATTTT.

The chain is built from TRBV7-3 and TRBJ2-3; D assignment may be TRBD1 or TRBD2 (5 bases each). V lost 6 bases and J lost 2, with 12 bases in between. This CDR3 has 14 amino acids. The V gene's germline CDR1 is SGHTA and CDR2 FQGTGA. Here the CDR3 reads CASSRGPTTDTQYF. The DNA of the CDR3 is TGTGCCAGCAGTCGGGGACCAACCACAGATACGCAGTATTTT.

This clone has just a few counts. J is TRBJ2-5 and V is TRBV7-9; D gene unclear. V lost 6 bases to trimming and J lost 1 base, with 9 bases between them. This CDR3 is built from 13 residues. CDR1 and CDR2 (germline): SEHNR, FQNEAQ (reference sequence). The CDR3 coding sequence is TGTGCCAGCAGTCCTACCTCCCAAGAGACCCAGTACTTC. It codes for CASSPTSQETQYF.

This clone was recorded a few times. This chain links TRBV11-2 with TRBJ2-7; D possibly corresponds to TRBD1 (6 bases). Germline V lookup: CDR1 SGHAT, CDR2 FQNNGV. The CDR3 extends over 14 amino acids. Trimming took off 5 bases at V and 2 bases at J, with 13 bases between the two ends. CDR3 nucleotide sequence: TGTGCCAGCAGCAACACAGGGCTCGCCTACGAGCAGTACTTC. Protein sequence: CASSNTGLAYEQYF.

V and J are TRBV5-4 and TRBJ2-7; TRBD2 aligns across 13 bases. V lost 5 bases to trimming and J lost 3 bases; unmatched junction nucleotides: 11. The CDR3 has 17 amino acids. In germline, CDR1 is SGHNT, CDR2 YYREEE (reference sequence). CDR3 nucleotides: TGTGCCAGCAGACCGGAACTAGCGGGGGGGGGAGACTACGAGCAGTACTTC. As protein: CASRPELAGGGDYEQYF.

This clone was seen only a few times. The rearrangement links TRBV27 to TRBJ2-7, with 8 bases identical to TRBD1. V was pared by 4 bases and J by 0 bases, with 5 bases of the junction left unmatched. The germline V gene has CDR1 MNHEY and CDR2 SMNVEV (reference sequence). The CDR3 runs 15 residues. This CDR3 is CASSYRTGRSYEQYF. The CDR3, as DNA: TGTGCCAGCAGTTACAGGACAGGGCGCTCCTACGAGCAGTACTTC.

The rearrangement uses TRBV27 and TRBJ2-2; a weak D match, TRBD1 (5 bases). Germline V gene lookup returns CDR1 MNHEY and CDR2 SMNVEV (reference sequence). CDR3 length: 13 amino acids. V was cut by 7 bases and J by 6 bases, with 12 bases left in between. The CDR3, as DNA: TGTGCCAGCACAGGGCTTTGGGCCGGGGAGCTGTTTTTT. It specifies CASTGLWAGELFF.

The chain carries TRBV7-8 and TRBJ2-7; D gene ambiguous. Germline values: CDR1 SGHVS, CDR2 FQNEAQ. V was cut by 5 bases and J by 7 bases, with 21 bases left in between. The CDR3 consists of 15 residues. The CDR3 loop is CASSLRLRGVSEQYF. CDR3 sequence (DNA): TGTGCCAGCAGCCTCCGACTGCGTGGGGTTTCGGAGCAGTACTTC.

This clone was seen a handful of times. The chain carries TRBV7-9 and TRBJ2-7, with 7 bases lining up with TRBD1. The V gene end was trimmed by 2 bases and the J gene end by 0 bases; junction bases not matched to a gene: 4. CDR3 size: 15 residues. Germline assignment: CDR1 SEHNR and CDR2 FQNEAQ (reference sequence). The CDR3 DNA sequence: TGTGCCAGCAGCTTACTCGCAGGGGGCTCCTACGAGCAGTACTTC. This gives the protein CASSLLAGGSYEQYF.

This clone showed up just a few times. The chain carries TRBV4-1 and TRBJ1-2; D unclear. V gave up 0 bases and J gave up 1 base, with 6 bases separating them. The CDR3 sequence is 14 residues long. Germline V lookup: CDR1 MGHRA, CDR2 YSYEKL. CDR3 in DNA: TGCGCCAGCAGCCAAGATTGGGGTAACTATGGCTACACCTTC. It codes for CASSQDWGNYGYTF.